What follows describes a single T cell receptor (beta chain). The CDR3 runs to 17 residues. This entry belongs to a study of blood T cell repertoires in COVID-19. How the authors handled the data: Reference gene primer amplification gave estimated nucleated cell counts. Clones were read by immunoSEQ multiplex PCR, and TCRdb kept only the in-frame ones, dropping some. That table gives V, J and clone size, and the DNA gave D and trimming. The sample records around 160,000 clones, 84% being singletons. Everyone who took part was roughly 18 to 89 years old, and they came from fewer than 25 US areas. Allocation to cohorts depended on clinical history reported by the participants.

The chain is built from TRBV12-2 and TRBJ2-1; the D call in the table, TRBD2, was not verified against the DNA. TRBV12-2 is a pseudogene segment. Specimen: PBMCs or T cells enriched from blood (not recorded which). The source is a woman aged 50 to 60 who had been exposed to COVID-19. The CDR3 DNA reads TGTGCAAGTCGCTTAGGGGGAGGCCCCAGCTCCTACAATGAGCAGTTCTTC. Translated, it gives CASRLGGGPSSYNEQFF.